The 20 T cell receptor beta chains presented below share a single source sample, sequenced in a study of CD8 T cells in Susac syndrome. Random-hexamer reverse transcription was applied to roughly 0.5 to 1 ug RNA. TCRdb itself ran the immunoSEQ multiplex PCR reads through MiXCR, one entry per CDR3 protein. The sample includes 150,000 or so distinct CDR3 sequences, over 85% seen only once; the top ten take 0.13% to 0.15%. Sequencing was performed on CD4+ T cells from PBMCs. The source is a human donor in good health.

This sequence joins TRBV20-1 and TRBJ2-7, with TRBD1 matching over 7 bases. Germline V gene data show CDR1 as DFQATT and CDR2 as SNEGSKA (reference sequence). CDR3 length: 13 amino acids. J gave up 9 bases and V 6 bases, and 14 bases lay outside the gene matches. CDR3 protein: CSALTGVLRGQYF. In DNA form, the CDR3 reads TGCAGTGCCCTTACAGGGGTTCTACGAGGGCAGTACTTC.

The chain uses TRBV20-1 and TRBJ2-3; the D gene is possibly TRBD1 (6 bases). Trimming pared 6 bases from V and 10 bases from J, leaving 17 bases between. Germline V lookup: CDR1 DFQATT, CDR2 SNEGSKA (reference sequence). This CDR3 is 12 amino acids long. CDR3 residues: CSAKAGEEPQYF. CDR3 DNA sequence: TGCAGTGCGAAAGCAGGGGAAGAGCCGCAGTATTTT.

The chain links TRBV15 to TRBJ2-3, with D unresolved. Trimming stripped 3 bases from V and 0 bases from J, with 7 bases between. Looked up from germline, CDR1 is LNHNV and CDR2 is YYDKDF (reference sequence). CDR3 length: 14 residues. DNA for the CDR3: TGTGCCACCAGCAGCGGACCGAGCACAGATACGCAGTATTTT. It translates to CATSSGPSTDTQYF.

The V call is TRBV20-1, the J call TRBJ2-1; 7 bases align to TRBD2. Trimming at V came to 6 bases and at J to 6 bases, leaving 8 bases not matched to a gene. Germline CDR1 reads DFQATT; CDR2 reads SNEGSKA (reference sequence). CDR3 length: 13 amino acids. CDR3 sequence (DNA): TGCAGTGCCGCGGGGGATGTCGGCAATGAGCAGTTCTTC. Residues: CSAAGDVGNEQFF.

The chain combines TRBV4-3 with TRBJ2-5; 10 bases align to TRBD2. Germline trimming cut 2 bases from V and 1 base from J; bases unmatched to any gene: 4. This CDR3 spans 16 amino acids. Germline V gene data show CDR1 as LGHNA and CDR2 as YSLEER. CDR3 bases: TGCGCCAGCAGCCAAAGACTAGCGGGTTCCCAAGAGACCCAGTACTTC. Its protein product is CASSQRLAGSQETQYF.

This clonotype appeared a single time. This chain connects TRBV5-4 to TRBJ2-5; D is possibly TRBD1 (6 bases). The CDR3 runs 14 residues. Looked up from germline, CDR1 is SGHNT and CDR2 is YYREEE (reference sequence). V lost 4 bases and J 2 bases, leaving 12 bases between the germline ends. In nucleotides, the CDR3 is TGTGCCAGCAGCGGTAAAGGACAGCAAGAGACCCAGTACTTC. Protein sequence: CASSGKGQQETQYF.

The V and J genes are TRBV29-1 and TRBJ2-5; D is unclear. Trimming left V 0 bases short and J 0 bases short, with 2 bases between. From germline, CDR1 is SQVTM and CDR2 ANQGSEA. This CDR3 has 12 residues. The CDR3 protein is CSVEEYQETQYF. CDR3 sequence (DNA): TGCAGCGTTGAAGAGTACCAAGAGACCCAGTACTTC. Supplemented by reference TRBV29-1 and TRBJ2-5, the full variable domain reads SAVISQKPSRDICQRGTSLTIQCQVDSQVTMMFWYRQQPGQSLTLIATANQGSEATYESGFVIDKFPISRPNLTFSTLTVSNMSPEDSSIYLCSVEEYQETQYFGPGTRLLVL.

The V gene is TRBV30, the J gene TRBJ1-5; D not resolved. The V gene lost 1 base and the J gene lost 7 bases, with 11 bases spanning the gap. Germline V gene lookup returns CDR1 GTSNPN and CDR2 SVGIG (reference sequence). The length of the CDR3 is 13 residues. The CDR3 region is CAWSGALRQPQHF. CDR3 nucleotides: TGTGCCTGGAGTGGGGCCCTGAGACAGCCCCAGCATTTT.

The CDR3 sequence: CASRGTVYEQYF. In DNA, the CDR3 is TGTGCCAGCAGGGGGACAGTCTACGAGCAGTACTTC. This sequence joins TRBV25-1 and TRBJ2-7; 7 bases fit TRBD1. J lost 3 bases, V lost 6 bases, and 2 bases had no gene match. This CDR3 is 12 amino acids long. CDR1 MGHDK and CDR2 SYGVNS come from the germline V gene.

This rearrangement joins TRBV6-2 or TRBV6-3 to TRBJ2-5, with 9 positions matching TRBD2. Germline-derived CDR1 and CDR2 are MNHEY and SVGEGT. The CDR3 spans 14 residues. V trimming: 6 bases; J trimming: 0 bases; junction bases outside the gene matches: 2. For the CDR3, the DNA is TGTGCCAGCAGGCGCGGGGGGGACCAAGAGACCCAGTACTTC. It specifies CASRRGGDQETQYF.

The CDR3 region is CASSRTGSGTDTQYF. The CDR3 DNA reads TGTGCCAGCAGTCGGACAGGGAGTGGCACAGATACGCAGTATTTT. The rearrangement uses TRBV5-4 and TRBJ2-3, with 8 nucleotides matching TRBD1. This CDR3 is 15 amino acids long. With 5 bases clipped from V and 1 base from J, the junction kept 6 bases outside the gene matches. Germline V gene sequence: CDR1 SGHNT, CDR2 YYREEE (reference sequence).

This rearrangement joins TRBV14 to TRBJ2-7; no reliable D call. The CDR3 consists of 15 residues. Germline CDR1 is SGHDN and CDR2 is FVKESK. The ends were cut back, 1 base at V and 4 bases at J, with 14 bases in the middle. This chain's CDR3 is CASSQVYRGRYEQYF. DNA of the CDR3: TGTGCCAGCAGCCAAGTTTACAGAGGTCGGTACGAGCAGTACTTC.

This sequence joins TRBV25-1 and TRBJ2-1, with D uncertain. The germline V gene encodes CDR1 MGHDK and CDR2 SYGVNS. Trimming took 6 bases from V and 9 from J, leaving 15 bases between them. The CDR3 has 13 amino acids. The CDR3 sequence: CASSDPGWGEQFF. The DNA for the CDR3 is TGTGCCAGCAGCGATCCCGGATGGGGTGAGCAGTTCTTC.

The V and J genes are TRBV15 and TRBJ1-1; 7 nucleotides match TRBD1. The germline gives CDR1 LNHNV, CDR2 YYDKDF (reference sequence). V was clipped by 2 bases and J by 0 bases; unmatched bases: 3. This CDR3 comprises 15 residues. CDR3 protein: CATSRSQGMNTEAFF. CDR3 nucleotides: TGTGCCACCAGCAGATCACAGGGGATGAACACTGAAGCTTTCTTT.

V is TRBV4-1 and J is TRBJ2-7; TRBD2 matches 11 bases. The CDR3 covers 16 residues. The ends lost 3 bases at V and 0 bases at J; junction bases unmatched: 4. CDR1 and CDR2 from the germline V gene are MGHRA and YSYEKL. The DNA of the CDR3 is TGCGCCAGCAGCCACATAGCGGGGGGGAGCTCCTACGAGCAGTACTTC. Its protein product is CASSHIAGGSSYEQYF.

In its sample, this clonotype was seen once. The CDR3, as DNA: TGCGCCAGCAGCTTGTTGGGGGCAGCCTACAATGAGCAGTTCTTC. It translates to CASSLLGAAYNEQFF. The V and J genes are TRBV5-1 and TRBJ2-1; D perhaps matches TRBD1 (6 bases). Germline values: CDR1 SGHRS, CDR2 YFSETQ. The CDR3 is 15 residues long. Deletions cut 1 base from V and 2 bases from J, with 10 bases between.

This chain connects TRBV7-6 to TRBJ2-7; 9 positions agree with TRBD1. V lost 5 bases to trimming and J lost 4 bases; unmatched junction nucleotides: 9. The V gene's germline CDR1 is SGHVS and CDR2 FNYEAQ. This CDR3 region has 15 residues. CDR3 sequence reads: CASSRGQGPTYEQYF. CDR3 sequence (DNA): TGTGCCAGCAGCCGAGGACAGGGGCCTACGTACGAGCAGTACTTC.

The J gene is TRBJ1-2, the V gene TRBV6-1; 7 bases line up with TRBD1. This CDR3 contains 16 residues. Losses at the gene ends were 8 bases for V and 4 bases for J; bases not matched to a gene: 16. CDR1 is MNHNS, CDR2 SASEGT, per germline. In nucleotides, the CDR3 is TGTGCCAGCCGCTGGGCAGGGGGTAAGTCCTTCTATGGCTACACCTTC. This codes for CASRWAGGKSFYGYTF.

The chain carries TRBV29-1 and TRBJ1-3; D ambiguous. The CDR3 is 12 residues long. Trimming cost V 7 bases and J 3 bases, with 10 bases left between them. CDR1 and CDR2 (germline): SQVTM, ANQGSEA. CDR3: CSAHTSGNTIYF. The CDR3 nucleotides read TGCAGCGCACATACCAGTGGAAACACCATATATTTT.

V and J are TRBV3-1 and TRBJ1-6; possible D gene TRBD1, 5 bases. This CDR3 is 14 amino acids long. Trimming pared 0 bases from V and 8 bases from J, leaving 8 bases between. From germline, CDR1 is LGHDT and CDR2 YNNKEL (reference sequence). CDR3 DNA: TGTGCCAGCAGCCAAGACAGGGAGTATTCACCCCTCCACTTT. It specifies CASSQDREYSPLHF.